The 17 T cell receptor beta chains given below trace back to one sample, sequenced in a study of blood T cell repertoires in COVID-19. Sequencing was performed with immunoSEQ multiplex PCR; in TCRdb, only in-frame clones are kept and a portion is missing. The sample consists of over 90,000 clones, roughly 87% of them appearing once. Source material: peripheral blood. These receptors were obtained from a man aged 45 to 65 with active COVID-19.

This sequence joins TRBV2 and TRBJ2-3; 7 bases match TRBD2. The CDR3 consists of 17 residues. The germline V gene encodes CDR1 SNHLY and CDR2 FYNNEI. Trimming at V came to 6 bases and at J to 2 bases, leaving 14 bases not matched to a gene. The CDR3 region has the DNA TGTGCCAGCAGGCCCTTGGATTCGGGGGGACTCACAGATACGCAGTATTTT. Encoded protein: CASRPLDSGGLTDTQYF.

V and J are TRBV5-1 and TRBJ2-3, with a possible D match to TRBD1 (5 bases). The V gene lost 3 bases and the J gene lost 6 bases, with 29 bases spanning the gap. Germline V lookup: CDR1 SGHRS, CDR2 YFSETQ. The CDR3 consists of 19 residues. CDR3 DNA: TGCGCCAGCAGCTCCCTTCCCTTCTTCCGACAGAGGCCCAGGGATACGCAGTATTTT. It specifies CASSSLPFFRQRPRDTQYF.

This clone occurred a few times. The CDR3 nucleotides read TGCAGTGCTAGAGTCAAAGGAGGGGCTTTCTTT. Protein: CSARVKGGAFF. The rearrangement links TRBV20-1 to TRBJ1-1; the D is unclear. This CDR3 has 11 amino acids. Germline V gene lookup returns CDR1 DFQATT and CDR2 SNEGSKA (reference sequence). Deletions cut 1 base from V and 11 bases from J, with 11 bases between.

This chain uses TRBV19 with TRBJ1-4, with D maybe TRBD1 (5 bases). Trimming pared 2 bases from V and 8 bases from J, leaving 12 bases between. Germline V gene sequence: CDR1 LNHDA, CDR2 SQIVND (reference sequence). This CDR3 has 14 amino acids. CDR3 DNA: TGTGCCAGTAGTATACAGCAGGGTGGAGAAAAACTGTTTTTT. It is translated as CASSIQQGGEKLFF.

The CDR3 sequence: CASTEGGGGNYEQYF. The CDR3 nucleotides read TGTGCCAGCACCGAGGGAGGCGGGGGTAACTACGAGCAGTACTTC. The chain employs TRBV6-6 and TRBJ2-7; 7 nucleotides line up with TRBD2. Per germline, CDR1 MNHNY and CDR2 SVGAGI (reference sequence). This CDR3 comprises 15 residues. J gave up 3 bases and V 7 bases, and 12 bases lay outside the gene matches.

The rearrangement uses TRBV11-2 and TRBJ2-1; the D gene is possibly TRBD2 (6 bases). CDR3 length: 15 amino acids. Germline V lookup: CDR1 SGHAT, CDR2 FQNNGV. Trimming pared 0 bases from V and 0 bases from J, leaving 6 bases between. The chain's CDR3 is CASSLEGGSYNEQFF. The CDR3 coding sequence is TGTGCCAGCAGCTTAGAGGGGGGCTCCTACAATGAGCAGTTCTTC.

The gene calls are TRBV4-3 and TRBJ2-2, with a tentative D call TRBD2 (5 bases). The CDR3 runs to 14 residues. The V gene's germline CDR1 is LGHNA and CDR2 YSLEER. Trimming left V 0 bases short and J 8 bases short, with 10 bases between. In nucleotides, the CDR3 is TGCGCCAGCAGCCAAGAATTGCGGGCGGGGGAGCTGTTTTTT. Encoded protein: CASSQELRAGELFF.

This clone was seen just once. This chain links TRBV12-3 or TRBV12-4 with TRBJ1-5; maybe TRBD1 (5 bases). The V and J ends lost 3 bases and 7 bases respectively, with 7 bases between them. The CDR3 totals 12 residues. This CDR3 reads CASSLGGQPQHF. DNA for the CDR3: TGTGCCAGCAGTTTGGGGGGACAGCCCCAGCATTTT.

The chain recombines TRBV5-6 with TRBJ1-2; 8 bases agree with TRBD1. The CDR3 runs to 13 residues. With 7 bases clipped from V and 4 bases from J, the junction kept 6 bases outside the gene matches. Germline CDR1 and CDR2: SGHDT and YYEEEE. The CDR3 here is CASRTGKAYGYTF. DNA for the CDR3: TGTGCCAGCCGGACAGGGAAGGCCTATGGCTACACCTTC.

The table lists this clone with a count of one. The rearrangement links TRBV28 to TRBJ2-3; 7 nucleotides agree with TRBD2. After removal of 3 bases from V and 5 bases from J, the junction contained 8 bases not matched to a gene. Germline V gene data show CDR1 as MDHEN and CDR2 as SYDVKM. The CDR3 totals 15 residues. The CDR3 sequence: CASSFGGGLEDTQYF. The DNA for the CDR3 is TGTGCCAGCAGTTTTGGGGGGGGTTTGGAAGATACGCAGTATTTT.

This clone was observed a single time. The DNA for the CDR3 is TGTGCCAGCAGAGCCGGGACAGGGGTCGGGCAGCCCCAGCATTTT. Translated: CASRAGTGVGQPQHF. The chain joins TRBV2 to TRBJ1-5; TRBD1 agrees at 10 bases. Germline V gene lookup returns CDR1 SNHLY and CDR2 FYNNEI. With V trimmed by 6 bases and J by 7 bases, 9 bases remained unmatched. CDR3 length: 15 residues.

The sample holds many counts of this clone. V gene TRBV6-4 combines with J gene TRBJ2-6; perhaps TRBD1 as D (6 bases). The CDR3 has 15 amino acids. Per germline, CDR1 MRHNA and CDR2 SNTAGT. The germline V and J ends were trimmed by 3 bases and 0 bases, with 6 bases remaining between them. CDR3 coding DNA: TGTGCCAGCAGTGAGGACAGCTCTGGGGCCAACGTCCTGACTTTC. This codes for CASSEDSSGANVLTF.

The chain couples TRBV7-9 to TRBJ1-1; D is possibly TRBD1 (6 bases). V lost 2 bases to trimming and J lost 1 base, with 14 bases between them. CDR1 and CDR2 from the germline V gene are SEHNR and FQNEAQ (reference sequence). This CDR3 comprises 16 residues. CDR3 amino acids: CASSLLVGQPNTEAFF. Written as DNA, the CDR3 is TGTGCCAGCAGCTTACTGGTCGGACAGCCGAACACTGAAGCTTTCTTT.

DNA for the CDR3: TGCGCCAGCAGCCTCTCAGGGGAAACCGGGGAGCTGTTTTTT. Its translation is CASSLSGETGELFF. This chain uses TRBV5-1 with TRBJ2-2; possibly TRBD1 for D (6 bases). The V gene's germline CDR1 is SGHRS and CDR2 YFSETQ. V lost 4 bases, J lost 5 bases, and 12 bases lay in between. CDR3 size: 14 residues.

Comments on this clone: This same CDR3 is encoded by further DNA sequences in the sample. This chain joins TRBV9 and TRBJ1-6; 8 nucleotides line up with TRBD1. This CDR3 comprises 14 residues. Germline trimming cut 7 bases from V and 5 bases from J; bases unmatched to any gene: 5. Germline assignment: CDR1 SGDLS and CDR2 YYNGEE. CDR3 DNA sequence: TGTGCCAGCCGAGGACAGGGAAATAATTCACCCCTCCACTTT. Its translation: CASRGQGNNSPLHF.

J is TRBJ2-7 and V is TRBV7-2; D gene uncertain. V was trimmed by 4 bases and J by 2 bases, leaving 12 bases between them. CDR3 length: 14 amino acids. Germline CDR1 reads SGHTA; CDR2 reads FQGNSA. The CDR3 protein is CASSSSSGTYEQYF. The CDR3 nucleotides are TGTGCCAGCAGCTCGTCCTCGGGTACCTACGAGCAGTACTTC.

The CDR3 region is CASSSGQGAWETQYF. Here the CDR3 DNA reads TGTGCCAGCAGCTCGGGACAGGGGGCGTGGGAGACCCAGTACTTC. The chain carries TRBV11-3 and TRBJ2-5, with 12 bases fitting TRBD1. Germline V gene sequence: CDR1 SGHNT, CDR2 YENEEA. The CDR3 runs to 15 residues. The V gene end was trimmed by 4 bases and the J gene end by 5 bases; junction bases not matched to a gene: 5.